These T cell receptor beta chains were read from a single sample in a study of T-cell reconstitution after alpha-beta-depleted transplantation in children. MiXCR, run by TCRdb on the PCR reads, gives a single entry per CDR3 protein. The sample shows about 400,000 distinct CDR3 sequences, about a sixth of them seen only once. Sequenced here: PBMCs, mostly from graft donor cells, sampled 360 days after TCRalphabeta/CD19-depleted stem cell transplant. These receptors originate from a boy under two years old who had a stem cell transplant for Wiskott-Aldrich syndrome, so the T cells may come from the graft donor. CDR3s include the opening cysteine and the closing phenylalanine or tryptophan. Fields, in order: V gene, J gene, CDR3 protein.

>TRBV7-9|TRBJ2-7
CASSFPGWEEQYF
>TRBV5-1|TRBJ2-7
CASSLDKDEQYF
>TRBV5-1|TRBJ1-1
CASSLAVALQENTEAFF
>TRBV7-2|TRBJ2-6
CASRTGANVLTF
>TRBV10-3|TRBJ2-7
CASGQGASYEQYF
>TRBV7-2|TRBJ2-7
CASSLAPTARGGPLYEQYF
>TRBV12-3/TRBV12-4|TRBJ2-1
CASSLRGEWDEQFF
>TRBV12-3/TRBV12-4|TRBJ1-4
CASSGSGVYEKLFF
>TRBV5-1|TRBJ2-7
CAGSGQGNYEQYF
>TRBV7-2|TRBJ2-7
CASSPSTSSYEQYF
>TRBV11-2|TRBJ2-1
CASSLLWDRSYNEQFF
>TRBV6-1|TRBJ2-1
CASNPSGTRLERFF
>TRBV24-1|TRBJ2-7
CATSDWRGRGEQYF
>TRBV5-1|TRBJ2-5
CASSLRAMAEYQETQYF
>TRBV7-9|TRBJ2-5
CASSFFRRGGETQYF
>TRBV5-1|TRBJ1-3
CGSSSTPGHLLLSGNTIYF
>TRBV3-1|TRBJ2-1
CASSQARVRGNEQFF
>TRBV28|TRBJ1-4
CASSPYNHQSEKLFF
>TRBV28|TRBJ2-7
CASSPPRGAVYEQYF
>TRBV6-1|TRBJ2-7
CASSEGGEGREQYF
>TRBV28|TRBJ2-4
CASSHRPYRDPLRGNIQYF
>TRBV12-3/TRBV12-4|TRBJ2-4
CASSLPGLGRVNIQYF
>TRBV24-1|TRBJ1-4
CATSDSGAVAEKLFF
>TRBV20-1|TRBJ2-5
CSVQGGTQYF
>TRBV12-3/TRBV12-4|TRBJ2-7
CASRGGLAGHNGQYF
>TRBV5-1|TRBJ2-7
CASSLTGLDEQYF
>TRBV12-3/TRBV12-4|TRBJ1-1
CASSWDRQTFF
>TRBV12-3/TRBV12-4|TRBJ2-7
CASSFAVSYEQYF
>TRBV5-1|TRBJ2-6
CASREVVSGANVLTF
>TRBV28|TRBJ2-7
CASSFGGKYEQYF
>TRBV12-3/TRBV12-4|TRBJ2-7
CASSWGGVYEQYF
>TRBV4-1|TRBJ2-1
CASSQAVSGVNNEQFF
>TRBV28|TRBJ1-5
CASKGGDQPQHF
>TRBV11-2|TRBJ2-1
CASSLELGLAVFF
>TRBV12-3/TRBV12-4|TRBJ2-2
CASPSGTGELFF
>TRBV6-2/TRBV6-3|TRBJ2-7
CASSSLGREDYEQYF
>TRBV12-3/TRBV12-4|TRBJ2-2
CASSFGTSRLTNTGELFF
>TRBV12-3/TRBV12-4|TRBJ2-5
CASCARMNRDPRGTQYF
>TRBV18|TRBJ2-4
CASSSGQEGIQYF
>TRBV12-3/TRBV12-4|TRBJ2-2
CASSFDSYTGELFF
>TRBV7-2|TRBJ2-4
CASSPPSVTKNIQYF
>TRBV5-1|TRBJ2-7
CASSFDPDPAYEQYF
>TRBV29-1|TRBJ2-3
CSVPTSGSTDTQYF
>TRBV3-1|TRBJ2-5
CASSQNPTQETQYF
>TRBV7-2|TRBJ2-3
CASSLQGLTQYF
>TRBV7-2|TRBJ2-7
CASSHSGGGYEQYF
>TRBV10-3|TRBJ2-3
CAISDSGRARGLTDTQYF
>TRBV18|TRBJ2-5
CASSPATSGGLQETQYF
>TRBV7-6|TRBJ2-1
CASSFGKSSYNEQFF
>TRBV28|TRBJ2-3
CASSPHLRGAGDTQYF
>TRBV4-3|TRBJ1-4
CASSQDLSSGEKLFF
>TRBV12-3/TRBV12-4|TRBJ2-3
CASSLARDTDTQYF
>TRBV9|TRBJ2-2
CASSDSDSATGELFF
>TRBV20-1|TRBJ2-1
CSAGADFYNEQFF
>TRBV7-8|TRBJ2-1
CASSLVGWSVYNEQFF